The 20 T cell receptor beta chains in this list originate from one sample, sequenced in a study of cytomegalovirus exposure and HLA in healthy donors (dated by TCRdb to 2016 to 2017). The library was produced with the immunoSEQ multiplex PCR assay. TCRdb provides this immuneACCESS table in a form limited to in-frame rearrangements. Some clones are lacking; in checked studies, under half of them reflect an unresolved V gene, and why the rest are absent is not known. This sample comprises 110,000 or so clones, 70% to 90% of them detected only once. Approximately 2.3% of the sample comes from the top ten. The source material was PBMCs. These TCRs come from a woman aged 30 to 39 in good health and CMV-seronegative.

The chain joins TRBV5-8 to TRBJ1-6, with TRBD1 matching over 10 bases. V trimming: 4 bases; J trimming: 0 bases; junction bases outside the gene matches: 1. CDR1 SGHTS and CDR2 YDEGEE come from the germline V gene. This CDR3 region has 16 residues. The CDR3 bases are TGTGCCAGCAGCCGGGACAGGGGCTCCTATAATTCACCCCTCCACTTT. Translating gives CASSRDRGSYNSPLHF.

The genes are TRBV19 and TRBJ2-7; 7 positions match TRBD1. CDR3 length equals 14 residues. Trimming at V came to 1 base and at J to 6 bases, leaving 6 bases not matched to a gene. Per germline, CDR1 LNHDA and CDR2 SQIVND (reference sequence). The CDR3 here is CASSIATGKGEQYF. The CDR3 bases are TGTGCCAGTAGTATAGCGACAGGGAAGGGCGAGCAGTACTTC.

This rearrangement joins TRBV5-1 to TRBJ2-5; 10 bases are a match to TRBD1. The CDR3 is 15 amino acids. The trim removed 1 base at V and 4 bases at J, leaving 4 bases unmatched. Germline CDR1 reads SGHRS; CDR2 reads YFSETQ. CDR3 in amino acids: CASSLRQGAGETQYF. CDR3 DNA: TGCGCCAGCAGCTTGAGACAGGGGGCCGGAGAGACCCAGTACTTC.

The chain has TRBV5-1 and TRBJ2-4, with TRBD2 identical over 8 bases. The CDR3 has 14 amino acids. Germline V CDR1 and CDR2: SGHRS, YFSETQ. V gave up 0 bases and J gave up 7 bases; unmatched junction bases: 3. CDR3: CASSLGTSSNIQYF. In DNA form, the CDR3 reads TGCGCCAGCAGCTTGGGGACTAGCTCCAACATTCAGTACTTC.

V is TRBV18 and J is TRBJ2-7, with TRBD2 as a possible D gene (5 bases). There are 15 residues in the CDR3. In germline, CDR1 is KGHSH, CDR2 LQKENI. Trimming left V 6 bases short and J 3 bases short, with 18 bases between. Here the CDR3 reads CASSIGPGGLYEQYF. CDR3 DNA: TGTGCCAGCTCCATCGGGCCCGGAGGCCTCTACGAGCAGTACTTC. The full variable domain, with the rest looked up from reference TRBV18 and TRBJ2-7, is NAGVMQNPRHLVRRRGQEARLRCSPMKGHSHVYWYRQLPEEGLKFMVYLQKENIIDESGMPKERFSAEFPKEGPSILRIQQVVRGDSAAYFCASSIGPGGLYEQYFGPGTRLTVT.

The DNA for the CDR3 is TGTGCCAGCAGCGCCAGCTCTGGGGCCAACGTCCTGACTTTC. It yields the protein CASSASSGANVLTF. This chain links TRBV7-3 with TRBJ2-6, with unresolved D. Germline assignment: CDR1 SGHTA and CDR2 FQGTGA. The V end lost 5 bases, the J end lost 0 bases, and 5 bases lay between the germline ends. The CDR3 has 14 amino acids.

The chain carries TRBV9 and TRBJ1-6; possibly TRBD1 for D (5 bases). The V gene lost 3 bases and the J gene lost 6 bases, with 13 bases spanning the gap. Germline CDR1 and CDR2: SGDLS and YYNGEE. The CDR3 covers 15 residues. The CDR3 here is CASSAWSGGNSPLHF. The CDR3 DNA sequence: TGTGCCAGCAGCGCCTGGAGCGGGGGTAATTCACCCCTCCACTTT. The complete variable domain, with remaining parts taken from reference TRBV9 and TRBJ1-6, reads DSGVTQTPKHLITATGQRVTLRCSPRSGDLSVYWYQQSLDQGLQFLIQYYNGEERAKGNILERFSAQQFPDLHSELNLSSLELGDSALYFCASSAWSGGNSPLHFGNGTRLTVT.

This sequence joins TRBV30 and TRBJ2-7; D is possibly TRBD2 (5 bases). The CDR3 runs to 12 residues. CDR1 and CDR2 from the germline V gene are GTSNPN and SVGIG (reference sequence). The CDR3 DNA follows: TGTGGTGGCTCCAGCGGAAACTACGAGCAGTACTTC. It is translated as CGGSSGNYEQYF.

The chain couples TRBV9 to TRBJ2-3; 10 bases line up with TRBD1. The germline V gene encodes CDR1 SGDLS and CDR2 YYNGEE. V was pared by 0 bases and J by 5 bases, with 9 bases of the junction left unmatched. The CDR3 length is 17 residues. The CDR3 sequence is CASSVALKTGGVDTQYF. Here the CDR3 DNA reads TGTGCCAGCAGCGTAGCCTTAAAGACAGGGGGCGTAGATACGCAGTATTTT.

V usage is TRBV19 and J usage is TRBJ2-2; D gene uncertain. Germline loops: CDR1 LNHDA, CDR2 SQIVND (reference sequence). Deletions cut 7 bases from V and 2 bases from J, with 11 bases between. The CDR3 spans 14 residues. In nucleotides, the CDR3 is TGTGCCAGTATCCCTCCTAGTAACACCGGGGAGCTGTTTTTT. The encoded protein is CASIPPSNTGELFF.

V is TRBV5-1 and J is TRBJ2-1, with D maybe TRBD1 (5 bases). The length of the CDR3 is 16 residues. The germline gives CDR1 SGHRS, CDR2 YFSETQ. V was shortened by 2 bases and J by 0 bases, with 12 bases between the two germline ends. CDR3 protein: CASSLNSDSSYNEQFF. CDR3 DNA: TGCGCCAGCAGCTTAAACAGCGACAGCTCCTACAATGAGCAGTTCTTC.

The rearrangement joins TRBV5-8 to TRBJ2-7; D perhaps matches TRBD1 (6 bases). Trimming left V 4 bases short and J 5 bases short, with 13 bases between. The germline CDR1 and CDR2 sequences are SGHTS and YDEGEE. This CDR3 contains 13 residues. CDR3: CASSPDHRDEQYF. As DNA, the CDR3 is TGTGCCAGCAGCCCCGACCACAGGGACGAGCAGTACTTC. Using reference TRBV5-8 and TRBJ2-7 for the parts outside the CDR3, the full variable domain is EAGVTQSPTHLIKTRGQQATLRCSPISGHTSVYWYQQALGLGLQFLLWYDEGEERNRGNFPPRFSGRQFPNYSSELNVNALELEDSALYLCASSPDHRDEQYFGPGTRLTVT.

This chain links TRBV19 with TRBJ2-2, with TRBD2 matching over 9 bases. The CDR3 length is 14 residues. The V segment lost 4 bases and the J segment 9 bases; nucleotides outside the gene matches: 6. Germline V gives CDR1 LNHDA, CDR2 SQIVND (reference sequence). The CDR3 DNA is TGTGCCAGTAGTAGCGGGGGGGCCGGCCGGGAGCTGTTTTTT. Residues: CASSSGGAGRELFF. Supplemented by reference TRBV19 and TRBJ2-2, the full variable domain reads DGGITQSPKYLFRKEGQNVTLSCEQNLNHDAMYWYRQDPGQGLRLIYYSQIVNDFQKGDIAEGYSVSREKKESFPLTVTSAQKNPTAFYLCASSSGGAGRELFFGEGSRLTVL.

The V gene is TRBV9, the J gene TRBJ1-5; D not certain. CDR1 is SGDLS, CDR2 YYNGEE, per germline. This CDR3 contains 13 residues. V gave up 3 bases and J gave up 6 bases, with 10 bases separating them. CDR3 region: CASSAGGSQPQHF. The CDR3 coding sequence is TGTGCCAGCAGCGCTGGCGGGAGTCAGCCCCAGCATTTT.

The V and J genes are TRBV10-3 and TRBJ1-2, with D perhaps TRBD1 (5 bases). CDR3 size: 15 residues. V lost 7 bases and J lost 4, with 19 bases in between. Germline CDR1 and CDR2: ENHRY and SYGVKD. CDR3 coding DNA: TGTGCCATCAAAAATTCGTTAGACAGTATCTATGGCTACACCTTC. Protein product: CAIKNSLDSIYGYTF.

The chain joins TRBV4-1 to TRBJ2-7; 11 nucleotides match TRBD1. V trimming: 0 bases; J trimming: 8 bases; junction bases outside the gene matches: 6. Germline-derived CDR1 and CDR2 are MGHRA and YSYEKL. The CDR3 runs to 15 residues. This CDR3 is CASSQDMGQGGKQYF. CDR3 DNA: TGCGCCAGCAGCCAAGATATGGGACAGGGGGGAAAGCAGTACTTC.

The CDR3 DNA reads TGTGCCAGCAGTCCGGATCACAGGGCTTTTGAGCAGTTCTTC. Translation gives CASSPDHRAFEQFF. This chain joins TRBV6-1 and TRBJ2-1; D possibly corresponds to TRBD1 (6 bases). Between the trimmed V and J ends, which lost 5 bases and 9 bases, there was a span of 17 bases. This CDR3 comprises 14 residues. Germline CDR1 is MNHNS and CDR2 is SASEGT.

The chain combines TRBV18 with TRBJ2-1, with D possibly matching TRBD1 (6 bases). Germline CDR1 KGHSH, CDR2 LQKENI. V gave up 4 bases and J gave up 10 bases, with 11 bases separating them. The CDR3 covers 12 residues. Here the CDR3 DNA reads TGTGCCAGCTCACAACGGGACACAGAGCAGTTCTTC. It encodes CASSQRDTEQFF.

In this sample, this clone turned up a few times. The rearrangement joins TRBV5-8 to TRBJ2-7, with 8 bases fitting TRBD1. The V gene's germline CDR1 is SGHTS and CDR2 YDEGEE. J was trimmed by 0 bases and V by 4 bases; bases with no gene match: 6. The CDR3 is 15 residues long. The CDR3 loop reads CASSGGTGFSYEQYF. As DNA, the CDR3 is TGTGCCAGCAGCGGAGGGACAGGCTTCTCCTACGAGCAGTACTTC.

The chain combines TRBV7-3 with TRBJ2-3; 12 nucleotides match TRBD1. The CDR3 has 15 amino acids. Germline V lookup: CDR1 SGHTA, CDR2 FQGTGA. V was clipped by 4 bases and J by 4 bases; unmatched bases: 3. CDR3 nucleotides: TGTGCCAGCAGCTCGGGACAGGGGGCCCCAGATACGCAGTATTTT. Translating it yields CASSSGQGAPDTQYF. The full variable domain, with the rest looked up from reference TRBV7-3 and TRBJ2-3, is GAGVSQTPSNKVTEKGKYVELRCDPISGHTALYWYRQSLGQGPEFLIYFQGTGAADDSGLPNDRFFAVRPEGSVSTLKIQRTERGDSAVYLCASSSGQGAPDTQYFGPGTRLTVL.